The clone carrying this T cell receptor (beta chain) has a count of ten or more. Its target is not known. Trimming pared 7 bases from V and 6 bases from J, leaving 16 bases between. Germline V lookup: CDR1 SQVTM, CDR2 ANQGSEA. The CDR3 contains 13 residues. The library had UMIs added by 3' ligation of an oligonucleotide to TCR cDNA. Ligated cDNA underwent four rounds of PCR with nested alpha and beta constant region primers and SP2. Blood and skin TCR RNA was reverse transcribed with alpha and beta constant primers. TCRdb reprocessed the UMI-ligation and nested PCR reads via MiXCR and lists one record per CDR3 protein. The data hold more than 20,000 distinct CDR3 sequences, with around 5.2% observed a single time. This record belongs to a study of naive and memory T cell subsets. Overall study findings and caveats: This RNA-based method may be sensitive to activation-related transcript changes.

The sample was blood. This chain joins TRBV29-1 and TRBJ2-1, with D possibly being TRBD2 (6 bases). The TCR comes from an adult in good health. Written as DNA, the CDR3 is TGCAGCGGGGGTGCGGGACGATTCAATGAGCAGTTCTTC. This codes for CSGGAGRFNEQFF.